The 5 T cell receptor beta chains reported below all come from one sample, sequenced in a study of post-analysis software for immune sequencing data. Study results and caveats: There were roughly 5 TRBV segments more frequent in patients than controls, and TRBV5-6, TRBV5-1 and TRBV20-1 were among them.

No antigen has been identified for these receptors. Incorporated into the TCR beta cDNA libraries were unique molecular identifiers, which served to reduce PCR and sequencing biases. Each CDR3 protein gets one entry after TCRdb re-called the PCR reads with MiXCR. The sample shows roughly 580,000 distinct CDR3 sequences, 44% of them seen only once. Sequences were obtained from blood. The receptors originated from a girl aged 5 to 17 with multiple sclerosis.

V and J are TRBV24-1 and TRBJ2-5; 7 bases line up with TRBD1. In germline, CDR1 is KGHDR, CDR2 SFDVKD. The CDR3 length is 15 residues. The ends lost 3 bases at V and 2 bases at J; junction bases unmatched: 5. CDR3 residues: CATSDRDRSQETQYF. The CDR3 nucleotides are TGTGCCACCAGTGATCGGGACAGATCACAAGAGACCCAGTACTTC.

The chain links TRBV4-1 to TRBJ1-4; D not resolved. V dropped 4 bases and J dropped 5 bases, with 14 bases sitting between them. The CDR3 has 15 residues. Per germline, CDR1 MGHRA and CDR2 YSYEKL. The CDR3 nucleotides are TGCGCCAGCAGCCCACCCGGGCAGAGAAATGAAAAACTGTTTTTT. Translating gives CASSPPGQRNEKLFF.

On this clonotype itself: At one boundary the junction diverges from the germline segment, which might be a read error. The CDR3, as DNA: TGTGCCAGCAGCGCAGAAGAGACCCAGGACTTC. Protein product: CASSAEETQDF. The chain has TRBV7-6 and TRBJ2-5; D gene uncertain. This CDR3 contains 11 residues. Germline V gene sequence: CDR1 SGHVS, CDR2 FNYEAQ.

The chain links TRBV28 to TRBJ2-7; tentative D call: TRBD1 (6 bases). Germline CDR1 is MDHEN and CDR2 is SYDVKM. Trimming left V 10 bases short and J 5 bases short, with 24 bases between. This CDR3 comprises 15 residues. The CDR3 region has the DNA TGTGCCACTACAGGGTTCGAGGTTGGTCCCAACGAGCAGTACTTC. Its protein is CATTGFEVGPNEQYF.

To note about this clonotype: One end of the junction is discordant with germline, which a read error may explain. CDR3 bases: TGTGCCAGCAGCCCATTTCGGCTAGCGGGCCCAGATGCGCAGTATTTT. Amino acid sequence: CASSPFRLAGPDAQYF. The chain joins TRBV12-3 or TRBV12-4 to TRBJ2-3, with 8 bases that match TRBD2. The CDR3 length is 16 residues.